Given below is one T cell receptor (beta chain) in context. Its specificity is not known. These data originate in a study of T-cell memory formation after mild COVID-19. The study's findings and limits: The authors did not confirm SARS-CoV-2 specificity of second-wave clones peaking day 37. Shrinking CD4+ clones resided mostly in CM and EM, and CD8+ ones in EMRA.

TCRdb reanalysed the 5' RACE reads using MiXCR and keeps one entry per CDR3 protein. This repertoire shows 140,000 or so distinct CDR3 sequences, approximately 6% found once; its top ten account for more than 2%. The trim removed 5 bases at V and 10 bases at J, leaving 20 bases unmatched. The germline gives CDR1 SGHTA, CDR2 FQGNSA. The length of the CDR3 is 19 residues. Sequencing was carried out using PBMCs or a T cell subset sorted from them (not recorded which). The origin of this receptor is an adult woman who had mild COVID-19 (a few samples of this study predate the infection). Cell type and time point are not known. The chain joins TRBV7-2 to TRBJ2-3; TRBD2 matches 14 bases. The CDR3 is CASSRMGLAGVQTPGAQYF. The CDR3 region has the DNA TGTGCCAGCAGCCGAATGGGACTAGCGGGGGTCCAGACCCCGGGAGCGCAGTATTTT. The complete variable domain, with remaining parts taken from reference TRBV7-2 and TRBJ2-3, reads GAGVSQSPSNKVTEKGKDVELRCDPISGHTALYWYRQSLGQGLEFLIYFQGNSAPDKSGLPSDRFSAERTGGSVSTLTIQRTQQEDSAVYLCASSRMGLAGVQTPGAQYFGPGTRLTVL.